The 2 T cell receptor beta chains listed next were all sequenced from one sample in a study of T-cell memory formation after mild COVID-19. One entry per CDR3 protein results from TCRdb running MiXCR on the 5' RACE reads. Among around 200,000 distinct CDR3 sequences, around a fifth were seen once, and the ten largest hold 20% to 25%. What was sequenced was PBMCs or a T cell subset sorted from them (not recorded which). Receptors originate from an adult woman who had mild COVID-19 (a few samples of this study predate the infection). Cell type and time point are not known.

There are a few counts of this clonotype. The chain has TRBV4-2 and TRBJ1-5; 8 bases align to TRBD1. V lost 1 base to trimming and J lost 0 bases; unmatched junction nucleotides: 2. The CDR3 spans 16 residues. Germline CDR1 is LGHNA and CDR2 is YNFKEQ. CDR3 sequence reads: CASSQGGTGSNQPQHF. The CDR3 coding sequence is TGTGCCAGCAGCCAAGGGGGGACAGGTAGCAATCAGCCCCAGCATTTT.

This clonotype showed up just a few times. The rearrangement joins TRBV4-1 to TRBJ2-1; D perhaps matches TRBD2 (6 bases). CDR3 length: 16 amino acids. V lost 1 base and J lost 4, with 14 bases in between. Germline V CDR1 and CDR2: MGHRA, YSYEKL. CDR3 in DNA: TGCGCCAGCAGCCAAGTTTGGCGGGACCGATACAATGAGCAGTTCTTC. Its protein product is CASSQVWRDRYNEQFF.